This T cell receptor beta chain was recovered during a study of blood T cell repertoires in COVID-19. A few counts support this clone. Germline V gives CDR1 SGHDT, CDR2 YYEEEE. V dropped 2 bases and J dropped 6 bases, with 11 bases sitting between them. The CDR3 is 14 residues long. Authors' methods: Amplification of reference gene primers was used by the study to estimate nucleated cell counts. Here immunoSEQ multiplex PCR was the method, and the copy in TCRdb shows in-frame clones only, minus some. V, J and clone size are taken as reported in that table, and D and trimming were inferred from the DNA itself. This repertoire shows roughly 60,000 clones, approximately 80% found once; its top ten account for 10%.

V is TRBV5-6 and J is TRBJ2-2; TRBD1 might be the D (5 bases). Specimen: peripheral blood. The sequence derives from a man aged 25 to 40 with COVID-19, enrolled during active disease. In DNA, the CDR3 is TGTGCCAGCAGCTTTTACAGGAGCGCCGGGGAGCTGTTTTTT. Amino acids: CASSFYRSAGELFF.